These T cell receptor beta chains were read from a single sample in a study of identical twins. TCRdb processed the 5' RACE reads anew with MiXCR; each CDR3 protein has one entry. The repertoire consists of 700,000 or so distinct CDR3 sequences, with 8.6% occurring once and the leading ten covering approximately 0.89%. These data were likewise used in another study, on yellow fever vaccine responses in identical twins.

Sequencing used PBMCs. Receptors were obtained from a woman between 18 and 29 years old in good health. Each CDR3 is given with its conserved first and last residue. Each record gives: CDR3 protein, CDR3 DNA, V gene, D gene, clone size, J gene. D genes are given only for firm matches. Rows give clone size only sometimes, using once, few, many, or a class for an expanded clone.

CSAMPGVNTEAFF	TGCAGCGCCATGCCTGGGGTTAACACTGAAGCTTTCTTT	TRBV29-1	.	many	TRBJ1-1
CASSPPGRGQYF	TGTGCCAGCAGCCCTCCAGGACGGGGGCAGTACTTC	TRBV7-9	.	.	TRBJ2-7
CASSQLGQVTPGELFF	TGTGCCAGCAGCCAACTCGGTCAGGTCACTCCCGGGGAGCTGTTTTTT	TRBV3-1	.	.	TRBJ2-2
CSATLGVASRSRYEQFF	TGCAGCGCCACTCTTGGGGTAGCGAGCCGAAGTAGGTATGAGCAGTTCTTC	TRBV29-1	.	.	TRBJ2-1
CASGATGGSILKQYF	TGTGCCAGCGGCGCAACCGGGGGGTCTATCCTCAAGCAGTACTTC	TRBV25-1	TRBD2	few	TRBJ2-7
CASSSSGGTGSAFF	TGTGCCAGCAGTTCTTCAGGGGGCACGGGTTCAGCTTTCTTT	TRBV6-5	TRBD1	.	TRBJ1-1
CASSAVREFANEQFF	TGTGCCAGCAGCGCGGTGAGGGAGTTTGCTAATGAGCAGTTCTTC	TRBV5-4	.	few	TRBJ2-1
CSARVGTSSSYNEQFF	TGCAGTGCTAGAGTAGGCACTAGTTCGTCCTACAATGAGCAGTTCTTC	TRBV20-1	.	many	TRBJ2-1
CASSLSTTPGYTF	TGTGCCAGCAGCTTATCTACGACTCCTGGCTACACCTTC	TRBV5-4	.	.	TRBJ1-2
CASRGTGDGYTF	TGCGCCAGCAGAGGGACAGGGGACGGCTACACCTTC	TRBV10-2	TRBD1	many	TRBJ1-2
CASSPWADQETQYF	TGTGCCAGCAGCCCATGGGCGGACCAAGAGACCCAGTACTTC	TRBV7-9	.	few	TRBJ2-5
CASSVDGQARSYLHF	TGTGCCAGCAGCGTAGACGGACAGGCCCGTTCGTACCTCCACTTT	TRBV7-3	TRBD1	many	TRBJ1-6
CASSLEGSQGPQHF	TGTGCCAGCAGTTTAGAAGGTAGCCAGGGGCCCCAGCATTTT	TRBV28	.	.	TRBJ1-5
CASSTHLDSIDNQETQYF	TGCGCCAGCAGCACGCACCTCGACAGTATTGACAATCAAGAGACCCAGTACTTC	TRBV5-1	.	many	TRBJ2-5
CSAEDRGSYNEQFF	TGCAGTGCGGAAGACAGGGGCTCCTACAATGAGCAGTTCTTC	TRBV20-1	TRBD1	many	TRBJ2-1
CASSEHAQETQYF	TGTGCCAGCAGCGAGCACGCACAAGAGACCCAGTACTTC	TRBV9	.	few	TRBJ2-5
CSVAGTSGRGETQYF	TGCAGCGTCGCCGGGACTAGCGGGAGGGGGGAGACCCAGTACTTC	TRBV29-1	TRBD2	few	TRBJ2-5
CASSLKDTPYEQYF	TGTGCCAGCAGCCTAAAGGACACCCCCTACGAGCAGTACTTC	TRBV28	.	.	TRBJ2-7
CSVEPSGVADEQFF	TGCAGCGTTGAACCTAGCGGGGTGGCGGATGAGCAGTTCTTC	TRBV29-1	TRBD2	many	TRBJ2-1
CSASKLVGHTDTQYF	TGCAGTGCTAGTAAACTTGTAGGGCACACAGATACGCAGTATTTT	TRBV20-1	.	many	TRBJ2-3
CASSPDPADTQYF	TGTGCCAGCAGCCCGGACCCGGCCGATACGCAGTATTTT	TRBV11-2	.	few	TRBJ2-3
CASRPLTGAAGELFF	TGTGCCAGCAGGCCCCTAACGGGAGCTGCCGGGGAGCTGTTTTTT	TRBV12-3/TRBV12-4	.	few	TRBJ2-2
CASTRAGGYEQYF	TGTGCCAGCACCCGAGCGGGGGGCTACGAGCAGTACTTC	TRBV12-3/TRBV12-4	TRBD2	many	TRBJ2-7
CSVGQLAGVSDTQYF	TGCAGCGTTGGACAACTAGCGGGAGTTTCAGATACGCAGTATTTT	TRBV29-1	TRBD2	.	TRBJ2-3
CASSSLPGQGAYF	TGTGCCAGCAGTTCACTCCCCGGACAGGGCGCGTACTTC	TRBV12-3/TRBV12-4	TRBD1	many	TRBJ2-7
CASSHRAAGVSTDTQYF	TGTGCCAGCAGCCATAGAGCGGCAGGAGTGAGCACAGATACGCAGTATTTT	TRBV3-1	.	few	TRBJ2-3
CSVRAGELFF	TGCAGCGTTAGGGCCGGGGAGCTGTTTTTT	TRBV29-1	.	many	TRBJ2-2
CASSKPRGSGANVLTF	TGTGCCAGCAGCAAGCCCCGGGGATCTGGGGCCAACGTCCTGACTTTC	TRBV21-1	.	.	TRBJ2-6
CAISESRGRKTQYF	TGTGCCATCAGTGAGTCGCGGGGTAGGAAGACCCAGTACTTC	TRBV10-3	.	.	TRBJ2-5
CATRPLDRVYNEQFF	TGTGCCACCAGGCCGTTAGACCGGGTCTACAATGAGCAGTTCTTC	TRBV15	.	few	TRBJ2-1
CASSPSGDPTYTQYF	TGTGCCAGCAGCCCTTCAGGTGACCCCACATATACGCAGTATTTT	TRBV28	.	.	TRBJ2-3
CASSEYQGGAAKNIQYF	TGTGCCAGCAGTGAATACCAGGGCGGTGCGGCCAAAAACATTCAGTACTTC	TRBV6-1	.	.	TRBJ2-4
CSARVPGASGRFSSYNEQFF	TGCAGTGCTAGAGTACCGGGGGCTAGCGGGAGGTTCAGCTCCTACAATGAGCAGTTCTTC	TRBV20-1	TRBD2	many	TRBJ2-1
CASRFGTGQFF	TGTGCCAGCAGATTCGGTACGGGGCAGTTCTTC	TRBV2	.	many	TRBJ2-1
CASSRTSTYIEQYF	TGTGCCAGCAGTCGAACGAGTACTTATATCGAGCAGTACTTC	TRBV6-2/TRBV6-3	.	few	TRBJ2-7
CASSQGLRTDTQYF	TGTGCCAGCAGCCAGGGACTTCGCACAGATACGCAGTATTTT	TRBV12-3/TRBV12-4	.	many	TRBJ2-3
CASSDGASGSRDEQYF	TGTGCCAGCAGTGATGGGGCTAGCGGGAGTCGGGACGAGCAGTACTTC	TRBV25-1	TRBD2	few	TRBJ2-7
CASSLDGRDNQPQHF	TGTGCCAGCAGCTTGGACGGTCGAGACAATCAGCCCCAGCATTTT	TRBV5-5	.	few	TRBJ1-5
CASSPSEREGLNEQFF	TGCGCCAGCAGCCCTTCTGAGCGGGAGGGCCTGAATGAGCAGTTCTTC	TRBV4-1	TRBD2	few	TRBJ2-1
CASSLSGARTSTDTQYF	TGTGCCAGCAGCTTAAGCGGGGCGAGAACTAGCACAGATACGCAGTATTTT	TRBV11-2	TRBD2	.	TRBJ2-3
CASSLTVSSYEQYF	TGTGCCAGCAGCTTAACAGTGAGCTCCTACGAGCAGTACTTC	TRBV7-9	.	many	TRBJ2-7
CASSFQPTEVGELFF	TGTGCCAGCAGTTTCCAGCCGACGGAGGTCGGGGAGCTGTTTTTT	TRBV12-3/TRBV12-4	.	.	TRBJ2-2
CASSLEGDSSSYNEQFF	TGCGCCAGCAGCCTAGAAGGAGACTCGAGCTCCTACAATGAGCAGTTCTTC	TRBV5-1	.	few	TRBJ2-1
CSGGKPDTQYF	TGTTCGGGGGGGAAACCAGATACGCAGTATTTT	TRBV7-9	TRBD2	.	TRBJ2-3
CLPPLAWGSYNEQFF	TGTCTGCCACCATTAGCTTGGGGGTCCTACAATGAGCAGTTCTTC	TRBV18	.	few	TRBJ2-1
CASSEDGAGRKQYF	TGTGCCAGCAGTGAAGATGGGGCAGGAAGGAAGCAGTACTTC	TRBV2	.	few	TRBJ2-7
CASSPEGPPTGELFF	TGTGCCAGCAGCCCCGAGGGCCCGCCCACCGGGGAGCTGTTTTTT	TRBV7-2	.	few	TRBJ2-2
CASSQDSGGIPNYGYTF	TGCGCCAGCAGCCAAGATTCAGGAGGGATCCCCAACTATGGCTACACCTTC	TRBV4-3	.	many	TRBJ1-2
CSAFGSGISYNEQFF	TGCAGTGCTTTCGGGAGCGGGATCTCCTACAATGAGCAGTTCTTC	TRBV20-1	TRBD2	few	TRBJ2-1
CASSPGSGTGELFF	TGTGCCAGCAGCCCTGGATCCGGGACCGGGGAGCTGTTTTTT	TRBV7-8	.	many	TRBJ2-2
CASSLYGGAERNSPLHF	TGTGCCAGCAGTTTATACGGTGGGGCGGAGCGTAATTCACCCCTCCACTTT	TRBV28	.	.	TRBJ1-6